This TCR beta chain was captured in a study of cytomegalovirus exposure and HLA in healthy donors. Vbeta (60) and Jbeta (13) primers were used in the PCR. Sequencing used immunoSEQ multiplex PCR; TCRdb keeps in-frame clones, though not all of them. This repertoire shows some 190,000 clones, around 87% found once; its top ten account for more than 1.5%. Broader study findings: A reported reduction in N-insertions relative to the approximately 670-donor mean was seen in an Asian-associated ancestry cluster in a later analysis.

This clone was counted a single time. Its antigen is undetermined. Germline CDR1 reads SGHAT; CDR2 reads FQNNGV. The CDR3 extends over 13 amino acids. V lost 5 bases to trimming and J lost 8 bases, with 15 bases between them. This TCR came from a woman between 18 and 30 years old in good health and CMV-seronegative. Sequenced sample: PBMCs. The V call is TRBV11-2, the J call TRBJ1-1; D not resolved. CDR3 DNA: TGTGCCAGCAGCCCGCGAGGTTCGGCCGAAGCTTTCTTT. It codes for CASSPRGSAEAFF.